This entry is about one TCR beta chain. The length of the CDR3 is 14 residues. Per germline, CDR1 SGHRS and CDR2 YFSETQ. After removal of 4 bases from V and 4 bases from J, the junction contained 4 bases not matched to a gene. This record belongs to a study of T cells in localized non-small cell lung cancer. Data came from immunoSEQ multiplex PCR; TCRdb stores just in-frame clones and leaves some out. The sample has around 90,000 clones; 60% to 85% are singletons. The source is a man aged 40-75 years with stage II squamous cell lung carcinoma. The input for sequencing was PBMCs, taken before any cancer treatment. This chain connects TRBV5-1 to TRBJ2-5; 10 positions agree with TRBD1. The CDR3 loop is CASSRQGAAETQYF. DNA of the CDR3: TGCGCCAGCAGCCGACAGGGGGCAGCAGAGACCCAGTACTTC.